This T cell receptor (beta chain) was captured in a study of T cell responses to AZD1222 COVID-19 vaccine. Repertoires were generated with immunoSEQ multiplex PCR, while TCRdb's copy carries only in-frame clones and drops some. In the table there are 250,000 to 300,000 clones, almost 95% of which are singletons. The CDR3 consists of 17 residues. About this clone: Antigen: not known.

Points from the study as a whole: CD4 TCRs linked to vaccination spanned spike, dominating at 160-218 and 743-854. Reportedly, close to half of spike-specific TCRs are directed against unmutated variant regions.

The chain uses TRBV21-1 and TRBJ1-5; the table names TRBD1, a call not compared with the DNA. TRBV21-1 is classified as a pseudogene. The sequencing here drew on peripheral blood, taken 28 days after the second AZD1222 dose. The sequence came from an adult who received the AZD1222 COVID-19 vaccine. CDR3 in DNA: TGTGCCAGCAGCAATCCTGGGACAGGAAGGGGCAATCAGCCCCAGCATTTT. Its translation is CASSNPGTGRGNQPQHF.